A selection of T cell receptor beta chains follows, all from one sample in a study of glioma-infiltrating T cells after dendritic cell vaccination. Sequencing used immunoSEQ multiplex PCR; TCRdb keeps in-frame clones, though not all of them. Here the sample spans more than 100,000 clones, about four fifths being singletons. Sample: blood, taken before dendritic cell vaccination. Receptors were obtained from a human donor with glioblastoma. Both conserved end residues are part of each CDR3. D genes are given only for firm matches. The size of a clone is reported for some rows only, either as once, few or many, or as a class for expanded clones.

d_gene	abundance	v_gene	j_gene	CDR3nt	CDR3aa
TRBD1	-	TRBV4-2	TRBJ1-6	TGTGCCAGCAGCCAGGACAGGGGTTTGGATTCACCCCTCCACTTT	CASSQDRGLDSPLHF
-	-	TRBV11-2	TRBJ2-2	TGTGCCAGCAGCCACCCTCGGGGAACCGGGGAGCTGTTTTTT	CASSHPRGTGELFF
-	-	TRBV6-5	TRBJ2-5	TGTGCCAGCAGTTACCCATCAGGGACCCAGTACTTC	CASSYPSGTQYF
-	-	TRBV10-1	TRBJ2-7	TGCGCCAGCAGTGAGTCGGGCGCTGGGGACTCCCCGCTAGGCAGCTACGAGCAGTACTTC	CASSESGAGDSPLGSYEQYF
-	-	TRBV5-1	TRBJ1-2	TGCGCCAGCAGCTTGGAGTCCCCCGCGGATGGCTACACCTTC	CASSLESPADGYTF
-	-	TRBV12-2	TRBJ2-3	TGTGCAAGTCGCTTAGTCCTAGCGGATAAAAGCACAGATACGCAGTATTTT	CASRLVLADKSTDTQYF
TRBD1	-	TRBV10-3	TRBJ1-3	TGTGCCATCAGTGACCCGGACAGGGGGCCTGGAAACACCATATATTTT	CAISDPDRGPGNTIYF
-	-	TRBV2	TRBJ1-1	TGTGCCAGCAGTGAAGCCGTTAACGACGGGAAAGCTTTCTTT	CASSEAVNDGKAFF
TRBD1	-	TRBV5-1	TRBJ2-1	TGCGCCAGCAGCTTGGACACAGGGGGCGATGAGCAGTTCTTC	CASSLDTGGDEQFF
-	once	TRBV9	TRBJ2-1	TGTGCCAGCAGCGTAGGTCTTAGCTCCTACAATGAGCAGTTCTTC	CASSVGLSSYNEQFF
-	-	TRBV18	TRBJ1-4	TGTGCCAGCTCACCGACTGGAGGGCTTAATGAAAAACTGTTTTTT	CASSPTGGLNEKLFF
-	-	TRBV6-5	TRBJ1-1	TGTGCCAGCACACAGTACCTTGAAGCTTTCTTT	CASTQYLEAFF
-	-	TRBV18	TRBJ2-1	TGTGCCAGCTCTCTCACTTCCCAGTACCGGGGGTGGGACAATGAGCAGTTCTTC	CASSLTSQYRGWDNEQFF
-	-	TRBV10-3	TRBJ2-5	TGTGCCATCAGTGAGTCACAGGTCCAAGAGACCCAGTACTTC	CAISESQVQETQYF
-	-	TRBV6-4	TRBJ2-7	TGTGCCAGCAGTCGGGGGGCGCGCTCAAACGAGCAGTACTTC	CASSRGARSNEQYF
TRBD1	-	TRBV19	TRBJ2-5	TGTGCCAGTAGTAATCAGGCAGGGGGAGAGACCCAGTACTTC	CASSNQAGGETQYF
TRBD1	-	TRBV5-4	TRBJ1-1	TGTGCCAGCAGCTGGGGACAGGGTGTAACTGAAGCTTTCTTT	CASSWGQGVTEAFF
-	-	TRBV7-2	TRBJ2-7	TGTGCCAGCAGCTTAGCCCCGGGGAGCCGCCGGCAGTACTTC	CASSLAPGSRRQYF
-	-	TRBV6-5	TRBJ1-1	TGTGCCAGCAGTGCTACGGGACAACCAAGGACTGAAGCTTTCTTT	CASSATGQPRTEAFF
-	-	TRBV6-5	TRBJ1-4	TGTGCCAGCAGTGAACAGGGTCCTAATGAAAAACTGTTTTTT	CASSEQGPNEKLFF
-	-	TRBV7-2	TRBJ1-6	TGTGCCAGCAGCTTAGTTGGGGCGCACTCCTATAATTCACCCCTCCACTTT	CASSLVGAHSYNSPLHF
-	-	TRBV30	TRBJ2-1	TGTGCCTGGAGTACACGAGGCGGTAATGAGCAGTTCTTC	CAWSTRGGNEQFF
-	few	TRBV7-3	TRBJ1-4	TGTGCCAGCAGCCCGCAGGCCATATCCAATGAAAAACTGTTTTTT	CASSPQAISNEKLFF
TRBD1	-	TRBV2	TRBJ2-7	TGTGCCAGCAGTGATGGTCTACTTCGGACAGGGCCTCTCTACGAGCAGTACTTC	CASSDGLLRTGPLYEQYF
-	-	TRBV25-1	TRBJ1-1	TGTGCCAGCAGTGAAATCAGGGATGGGACTGAAGCTTTCTTT	CASSEIRDGTEAFF
-	few	TRBV7-6	TRBJ2-5	TGTGCCAGCAGCTTAGAAACGGGGACATCCGGGGAGACCCAGTACTTC	CASSLETGTSGETQYF
-	-	TRBV7-9	TRBJ1-5	TGTGCCAGCAGCGTCTGGGGAGGTCAGCCCCAGCATTTT	CASSVWGGQPQHF
-	-	TRBV6-1	TRBJ2-3	TGTGCCAGCCTAACACCGCGGAGCGATACGCAGTATTTT	CASLTPRSDTQYF
TRBD1	-	TRBV7-9	TRBJ1-2	TGTGCCAGCAGCTTATCTGGGACAGGGGTATCAGCTAACTATGGCTACACCTTC	CASSLSGTGVSANYGYTF
TRBD1	-	TRBV6-1	TRBJ1-2	TGTGCCAGCACGGATTACAGGGGGCACGGTGGCTACACCTTC	CASTDYRGHGGYTF
TRBD1	-	TRBV14	TRBJ2-6	TGTGCCAGCAGCCAAGGTGACAGGGGGACGAACGGGGCCAACGTCCTGACTTTC	CASSQGDRGTNGANVLTF
TRBD1	-	TRBV7-9	TRBJ2-2	TGTGCCAGCAGCTTTGCCGGGACAGGGCCCACCGGGGAGCTGTTTTTT	CASSFAGTGPTGELFF